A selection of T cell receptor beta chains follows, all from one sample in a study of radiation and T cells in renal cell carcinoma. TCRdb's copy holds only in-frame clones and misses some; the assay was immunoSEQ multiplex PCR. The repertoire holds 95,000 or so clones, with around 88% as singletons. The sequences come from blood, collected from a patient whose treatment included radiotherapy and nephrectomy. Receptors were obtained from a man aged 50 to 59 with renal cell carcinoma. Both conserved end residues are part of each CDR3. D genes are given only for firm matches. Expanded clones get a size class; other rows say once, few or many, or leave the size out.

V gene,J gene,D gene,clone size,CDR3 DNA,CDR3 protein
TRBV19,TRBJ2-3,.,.,TGTGCCAGTAGTAGCCGGGGGCCCCAAGAGGCAGATACGCAGTATTTT,CASSSRGPQEADTQYF
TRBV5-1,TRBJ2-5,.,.,TGCGCCAGCAGCTTCGAGGTTGGAGTCAGTTTACAAGAGACCCAGTACTTC,CASSFEVGVSLQETQYF
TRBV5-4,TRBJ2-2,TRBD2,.,TGTGCCAGCAGCACGGGGGGTCCTACCACCGGGGAGCTGTTTTTT,CASSTGGPTTGELFF
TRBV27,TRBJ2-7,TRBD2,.,TGTGCCAGCGGGTCTAGCGGGTTTTCTGGGCAGTACTTC,CASGSSGFSGQYF
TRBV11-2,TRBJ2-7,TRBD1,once,TGTGCCAGCAGCTTAGAGGAGGACAGGACCTACGAGCAGTACTTC,CASSLEEDRTYEQYF
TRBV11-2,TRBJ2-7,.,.,TGTGCCAGCAGCTTAGGATTAAGCTCCTACGAGCAGTACTTC,CASSLGLSSYEQYF
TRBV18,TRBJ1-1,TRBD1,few,TGTGCCAGCTCACTTTGGGGACAGGGCCTGAACACTGAAGCTTTCTTT,CASSLWGQGLNTEAFF
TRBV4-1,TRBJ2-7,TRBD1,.,TGCGCCAGCAGCCAAGGGGGGACAGGTTACCCCTACGAGCAGTACTTC,CASSQGGTGYPYEQYF
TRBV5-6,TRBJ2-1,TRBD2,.,TGTGCCAGCAGCCTTAGCGGGAGGGCCTACAATGAGCAGTTCTTC,CASSLSGRAYNEQFF
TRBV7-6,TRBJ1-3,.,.,TGTGCCAGCAGCTTAGCAGCTAGCTCTGGAAACACCATATATTTT,CASSLAASSGNTIYF
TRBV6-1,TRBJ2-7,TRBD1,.,TGTGCCAGCAGAGAAGGACAGGATTCCTCCTACGAGCAGTACTTC,CASREGQDSSYEQYF
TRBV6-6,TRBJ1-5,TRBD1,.,TGTGCCAGCAGTTACGGACAGGGCAATCAGCCCCAGCATTTT,CASSYGQGNQPQHF
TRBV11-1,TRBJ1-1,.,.,TGTGCCAGCAGCTTAGCAATAACTATGAACACTGAAGCTTTCTTT,CASSLAITMNTEAFF
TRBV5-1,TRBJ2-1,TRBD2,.,TGCGCCAGCAGCCCGACCCCCGGGACTAGCGGATACAATGAGCAGTTCTTC,CASSPTPGTSGYNEQFF
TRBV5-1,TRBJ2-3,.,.,TGCGCCAGCAGCTCCGGACGGTACACAGATACGCAGTATTTT,CASSSGRYTDTQYF
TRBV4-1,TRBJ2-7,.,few,TGCGCCAGCAGCCAACTAACGGGGGACGAGCAGTACTTC,CASSQLTGDEQYF
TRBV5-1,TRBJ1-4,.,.,TGCGCCAGCAGCTTGGTTGGGGCAGCTAATGAAAAACTGTTTTTT,CASSLVGAANEKLFF
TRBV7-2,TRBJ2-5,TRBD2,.,TGTGCCAGCAGCCCTGGGCGGGGGGGCTGGGAGACCCAGTACTTC,CASSPGRGGWETQYF
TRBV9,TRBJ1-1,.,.,TGTGCCAGCAGCGTAGGCGGGGACCGGCGAGCTGAAGCTTTCTTT,CASSVGGDRRAEAFF
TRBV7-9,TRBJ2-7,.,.,TGTGCCAGCAGCTTAGGACAGAACTCCTACGAGCAGTACTTC,CASSLGQNSYEQYF
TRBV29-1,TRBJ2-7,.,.,TGCAGCGTTGAAAGGGTTTTAGGACCGGAAACCTACGAGCAGTACTTC,CSVERVLGPETYEQYF
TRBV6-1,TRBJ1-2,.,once,TGTGCCAGCAGCGAAAGGGGAAACTATGGCTACACCTTC,CASSERGNYGYTF
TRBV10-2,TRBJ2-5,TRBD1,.,TGCGCCAGCAGTTCGCAGGGGGAAGAGACCCAGTACTTC,CASSSQGEETQYF
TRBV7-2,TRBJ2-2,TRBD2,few,TGTGCCAGCAGGGCTAGCGGGAGTCCCGGGGAGCTGTTTTTT,CASRASGSPGELFF
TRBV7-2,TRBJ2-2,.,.,TGTGCCAGCAGCTTAACTAGCAACACCGGGGAGCTGTTTTTT,CASSLTSNTGELFF
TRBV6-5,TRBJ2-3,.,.,TGTGCCAGCAGTTACTCGGGTGGGGAGACAGATACGCAGTATTTT,CASSYSGGETDTQYF
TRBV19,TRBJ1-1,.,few,TGTGCCAGTCGAACCGGGGGGAACACTGAAGCTTTCTTT,CASRTGGNTEAFF
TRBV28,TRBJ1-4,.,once,TGTGCCAGCAGTTCCCAGAATGAAAAACTGTTTTTT,CASSSQNEKLFF
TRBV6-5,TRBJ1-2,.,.,TGTGCCAGCAGTTACTCTGGAGCTAACTATGGCTACACCTTC,CASSYSGANYGYTF
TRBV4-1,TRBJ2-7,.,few,TGCGCCAGCAGCCTGGACCGTCGGTCCGAGCAGTACTTC,CASSLDRRSEQYF
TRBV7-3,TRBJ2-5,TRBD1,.,TGTGCCAGCAGCCCCTCCGGGACAGGGGGCCCTTACTTC,CASSPSGTGGPYF
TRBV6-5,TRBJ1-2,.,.,TGTGCCAGCAGTCCTGACCGGGAGGGGACCTATGGCTACACCTTC,CASSPDREGTYGYTF
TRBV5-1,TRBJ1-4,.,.,TGCGCCAGCAGCCTTCAGACACCCACGGAGGAAAAACTGTTTTTT,CASSLQTPTEEKLFF
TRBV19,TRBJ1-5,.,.,TGTGCCAGTAGTATAGATCCGGCGGCCCTCTATAGCAATCAGCCCCAGCATTTT,CASSIDPAALYSNQPQHF
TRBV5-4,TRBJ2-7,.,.,TGTGCCAGCAGCTTGGTAGGGACTCACGAGCAGTACTTC,CASSLVGTHEQYF
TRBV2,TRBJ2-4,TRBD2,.,TGTGCCAGCAGACTGGGACTAGCGGTCCCAGATCCGAGGATAAACATTCAGTACTTC,CASRLGLAVPDPRINIQYF
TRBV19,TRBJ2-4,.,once,TGTGCCAGTAGCCGACAGGGAATAGCGGGATCGGTGGCCAAAAACATTCAGTACTTC,CASSRQGIAGSVAKNIQYF
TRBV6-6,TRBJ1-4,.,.,TGTGCCAGCAGTTACTCGTCCGTTAATGAAAAACTGTTTTTT,CASSYSSVNEKLFF
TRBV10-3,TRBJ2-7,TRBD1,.,TGTGCCATCAGTGGACAGGGCGGCTACGAGCAGTACTTC,CAISGQGGYEQYF
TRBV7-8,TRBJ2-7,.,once,TGTGCCAGCAGCCCCCAAACTCTCCACGAGCAGTACTTC,CASSPQTLHEQYF
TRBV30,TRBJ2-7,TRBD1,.,TGTGCCTGGGGGACAGGGACCTACGAGCAGTACTTC,CAWGTGTYEQYF
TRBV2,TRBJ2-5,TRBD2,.,TGTGCCAGCAGTATAGCGGGGGCTCAAGAGACCCAGTACTTC,CASSIAGAQETQYF
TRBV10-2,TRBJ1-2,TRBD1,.,TGCGCCAGCAGTGACTACAGGGGTATGGACTATGGCTACACCTTC,CASSDYRGMDYGYTF
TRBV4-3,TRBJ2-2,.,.,TGCGCCAGCGCGGCCAGAGAGAACACCGGGGAGCTGTTTTTT,CASAARENTGELFF
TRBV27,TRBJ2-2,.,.,TGTGCCAGCACCCTCAAAAGACCGGACACCGGGGAGCTGTTTTTT,CASTLKRPDTGELFF
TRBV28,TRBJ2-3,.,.,TGTGCCAGCAGAGAGGTCGCAGATACGCAGTATTTT,CASREVADTQYF
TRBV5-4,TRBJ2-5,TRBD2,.,TGTGCCAGCAGCAGATCCGGCGGTAGCGGGAGGGAGACCCAGTACTTC,CASSRSGGSGRETQYF
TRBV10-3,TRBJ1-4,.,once,TGTGCCATCAGTGAGTCAGGGCCGGCTAATGAAAAACTGTTTTTT,CAISESGPANEKLFF
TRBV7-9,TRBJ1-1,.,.,TGTGCCAGCAGCTTATATCAGAACACTGAAGCTTTCTTT,CASSLYQNTEAFF
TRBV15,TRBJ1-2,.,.,TGTGCCACCTCAGCTACACCTACAGGGAAAGATCGTATTTATGGCTACACCTTC,CATSATPTGKDRIYGYTF